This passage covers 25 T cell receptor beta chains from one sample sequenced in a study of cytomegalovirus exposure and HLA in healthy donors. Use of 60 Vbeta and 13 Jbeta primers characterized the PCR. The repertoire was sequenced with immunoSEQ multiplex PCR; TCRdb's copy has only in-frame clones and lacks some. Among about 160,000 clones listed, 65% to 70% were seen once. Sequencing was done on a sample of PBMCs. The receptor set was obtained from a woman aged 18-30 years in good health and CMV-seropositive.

CDR3 in amino acids: CATSRDWQYEQYF. The CDR3, as DNA: TGTGCCACCAGCAGAGATTGGCAGTACGAGCAGTACTTC. The chain uses TRBV15 and TRBJ2-7, with D uncertain. The length of the CDR3 is 13 residues. Trimming cost V 0 bases and J 4 bases, with 7 bases left between them. Germline CDR1 is LNHNV and CDR2 is YYDKDF (reference sequence).

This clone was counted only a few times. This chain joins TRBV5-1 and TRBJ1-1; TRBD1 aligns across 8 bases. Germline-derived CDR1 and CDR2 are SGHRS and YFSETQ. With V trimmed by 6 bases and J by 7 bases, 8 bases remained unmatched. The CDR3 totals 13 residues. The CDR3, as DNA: TGCGCCAGCAACCCCGGACAGGGTTTTGAAGCTTTCTTT. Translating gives CASNPGQGFEAFF.

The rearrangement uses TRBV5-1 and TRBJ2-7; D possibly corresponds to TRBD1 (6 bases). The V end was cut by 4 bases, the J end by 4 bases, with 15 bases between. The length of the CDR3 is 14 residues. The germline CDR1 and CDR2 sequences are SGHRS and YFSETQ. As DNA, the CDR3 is TGCGCCAGCAGCCCAGAGGGGGTTGGGTACGAGCAGTACTTC. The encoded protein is CASSPEGVGYEQYF.

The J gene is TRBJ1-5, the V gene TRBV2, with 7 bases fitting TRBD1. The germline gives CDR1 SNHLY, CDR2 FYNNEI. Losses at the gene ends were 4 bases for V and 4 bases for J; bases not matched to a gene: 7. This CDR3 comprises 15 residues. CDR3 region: CASSAGTDRNQPQHF. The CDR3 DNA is TGTGCCAGCAGTGCCGGGACAGACAGGAATCAGCCCCAGCATTTT.

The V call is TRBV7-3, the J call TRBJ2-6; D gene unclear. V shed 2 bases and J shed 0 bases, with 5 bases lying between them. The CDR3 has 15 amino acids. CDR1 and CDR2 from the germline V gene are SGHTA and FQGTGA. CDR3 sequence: CASSLVSSGANVLTF. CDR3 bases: TGTGCCAGCAGCTTAGTATCCTCTGGGGCCAACGTCCTGACTTTC.

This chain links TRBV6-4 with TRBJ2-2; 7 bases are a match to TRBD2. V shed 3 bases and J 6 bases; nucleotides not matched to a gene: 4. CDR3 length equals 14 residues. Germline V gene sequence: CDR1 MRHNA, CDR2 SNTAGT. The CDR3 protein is CASSEVLAAGELFF. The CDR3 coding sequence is TGTGCCAGCAGTGAGGTGCTAGCGGCCGGGGAGCTGTTTTTT.

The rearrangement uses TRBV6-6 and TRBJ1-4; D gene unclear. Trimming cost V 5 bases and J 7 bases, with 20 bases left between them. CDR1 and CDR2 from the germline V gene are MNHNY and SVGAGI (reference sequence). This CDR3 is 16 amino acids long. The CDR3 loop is CASSGGSGPGGEKLFF. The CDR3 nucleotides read TGTGCCAGCAGTGGCGGAAGCGGGCCAGGTGGTGAAAAACTGTTTTTT.

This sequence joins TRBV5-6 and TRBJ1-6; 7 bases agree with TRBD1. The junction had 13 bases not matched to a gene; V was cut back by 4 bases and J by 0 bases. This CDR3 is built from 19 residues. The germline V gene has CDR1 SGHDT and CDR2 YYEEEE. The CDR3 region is CASSKYRGFYVSYNSPLHF. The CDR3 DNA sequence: TGTGCCAGCAGCAAGTACAGGGGATTTTACGTCTCCTATAATTCACCCCTCCACTTT.

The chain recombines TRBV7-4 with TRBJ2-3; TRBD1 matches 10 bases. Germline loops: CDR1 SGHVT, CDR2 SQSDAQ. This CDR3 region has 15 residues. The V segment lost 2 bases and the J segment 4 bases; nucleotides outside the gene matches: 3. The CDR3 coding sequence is TGTGCCAGCAGCTTAAAGGGACAGGGGTCAGATACGCAGTATTTT. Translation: CASSLKGQGSDTQYF.

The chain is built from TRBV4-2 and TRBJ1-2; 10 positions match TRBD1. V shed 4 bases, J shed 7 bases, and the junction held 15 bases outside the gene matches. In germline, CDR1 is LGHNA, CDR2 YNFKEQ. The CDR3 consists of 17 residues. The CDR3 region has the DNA TGTGCCAGCAGCCCCCGTCTGACAGGGGGCGATTTCCGTGGCTACACCTTC. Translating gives CASSPRLTGGDFRGYTF.

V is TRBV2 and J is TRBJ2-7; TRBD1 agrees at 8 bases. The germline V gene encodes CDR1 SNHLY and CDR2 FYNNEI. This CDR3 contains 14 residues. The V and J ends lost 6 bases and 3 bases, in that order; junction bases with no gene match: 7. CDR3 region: CASSNDRGFYEQYF. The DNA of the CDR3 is TGTGCCAGCAGCAATGACAGGGGATTCTACGAGCAGTACTTC.

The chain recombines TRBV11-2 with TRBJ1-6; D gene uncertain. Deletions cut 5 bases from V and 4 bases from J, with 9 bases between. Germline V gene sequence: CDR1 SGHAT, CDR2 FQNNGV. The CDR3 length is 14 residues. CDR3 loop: CASSHGIYNSPLHF. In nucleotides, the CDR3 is TGTGCCAGCAGCCACGGGATTTATAATTCACCCCTCCACTTT. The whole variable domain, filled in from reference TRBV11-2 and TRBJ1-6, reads EAGVAQSPRYKIIEKRQSVAFWCNPISGHATLYWYQQILGQGPKLLIQFQNNGVVDDSQLPKDRFSAERLKGVDSTLKIQPAKLEDSAVYLCASSHGIYNSPLHFGNGTRLTVT.

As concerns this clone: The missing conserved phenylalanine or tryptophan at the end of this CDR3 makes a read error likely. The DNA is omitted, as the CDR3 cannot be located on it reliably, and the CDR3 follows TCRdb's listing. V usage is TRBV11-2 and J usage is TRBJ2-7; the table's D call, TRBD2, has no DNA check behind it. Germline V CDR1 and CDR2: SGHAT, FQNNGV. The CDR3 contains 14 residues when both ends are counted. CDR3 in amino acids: CASSQTSGTSGKFI.

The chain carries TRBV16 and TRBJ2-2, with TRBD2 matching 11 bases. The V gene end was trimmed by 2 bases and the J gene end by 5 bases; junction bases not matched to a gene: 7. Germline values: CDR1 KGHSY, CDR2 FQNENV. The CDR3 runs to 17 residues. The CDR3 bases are TGTGCCAGCAGCCAAGACACTAGCGGGGGCCCGACCGGGGAGCTGTTTTTT. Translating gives CASSQDTSGGPTGELFF.

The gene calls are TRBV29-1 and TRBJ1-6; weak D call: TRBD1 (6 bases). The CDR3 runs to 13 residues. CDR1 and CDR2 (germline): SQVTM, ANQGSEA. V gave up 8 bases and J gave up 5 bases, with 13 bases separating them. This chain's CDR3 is CSTRDTNNSPLHF. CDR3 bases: TGCAGCACCCGGGACACAAATAATTCACCCCTCCACTTT.

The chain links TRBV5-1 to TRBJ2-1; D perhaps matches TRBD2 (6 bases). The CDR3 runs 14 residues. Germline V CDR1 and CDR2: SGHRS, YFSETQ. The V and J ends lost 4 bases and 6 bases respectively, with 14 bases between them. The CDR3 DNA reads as TGCGCCAGCAGCCCCCGGGAGAGAGGCAATGAGCAGTTCTTC. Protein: CASSPRERGNEQFF.

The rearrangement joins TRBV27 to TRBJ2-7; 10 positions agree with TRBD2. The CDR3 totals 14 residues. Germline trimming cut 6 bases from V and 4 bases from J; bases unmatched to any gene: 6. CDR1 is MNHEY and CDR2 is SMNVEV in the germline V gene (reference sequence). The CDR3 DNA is TGTGCCAGCAGGATCAGCGGGAGGGAGTACGAGCAGTACTTC. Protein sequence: CASRISGREYEQYF.

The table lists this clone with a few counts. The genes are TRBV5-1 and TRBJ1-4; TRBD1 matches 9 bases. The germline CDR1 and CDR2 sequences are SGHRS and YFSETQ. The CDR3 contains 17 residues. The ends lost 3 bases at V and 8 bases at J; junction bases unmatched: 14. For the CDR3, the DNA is TGCGCCAGCAGCTCGGGACAGGGCATTCTTGGTGAGGAAAAACTGTTTTTT. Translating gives CASSSGQGILGEEKLFF.

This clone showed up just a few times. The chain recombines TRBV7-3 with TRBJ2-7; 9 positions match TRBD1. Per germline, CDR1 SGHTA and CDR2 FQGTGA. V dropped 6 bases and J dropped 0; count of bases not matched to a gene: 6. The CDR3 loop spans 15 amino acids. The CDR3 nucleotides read TGTGCCAGCAGGACGCCGGGACAGGGCTCCTACGAGCAGTACTTC. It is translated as CASRTPGQGSYEQYF.

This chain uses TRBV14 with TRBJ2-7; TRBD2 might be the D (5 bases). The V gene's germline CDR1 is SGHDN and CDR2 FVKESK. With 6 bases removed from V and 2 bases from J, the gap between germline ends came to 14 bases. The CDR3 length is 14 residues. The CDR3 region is CASSPQIGTYEQYF. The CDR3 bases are TGTGCCAGCAGTCCTCAAATCGGGACCTACGAGCAGTACTTC.

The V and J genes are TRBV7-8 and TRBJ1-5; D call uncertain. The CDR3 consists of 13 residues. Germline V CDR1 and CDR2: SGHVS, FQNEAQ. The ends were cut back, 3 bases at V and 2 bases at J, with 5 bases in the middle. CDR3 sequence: CASSFEGNQPQHF. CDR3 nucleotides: TGTGCCAGCAGCTTTGAGGGCAATCAGCCCCAGCATTTT.

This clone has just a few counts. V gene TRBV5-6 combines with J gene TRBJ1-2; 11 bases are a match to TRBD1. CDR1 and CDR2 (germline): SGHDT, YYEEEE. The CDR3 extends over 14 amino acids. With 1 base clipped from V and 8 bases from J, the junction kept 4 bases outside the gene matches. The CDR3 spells CASSLPGQGEGYTF. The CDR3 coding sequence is TGTGCCAGCAGCTTGCCGGGACAGGGGGAAGGCTACACCTTC.

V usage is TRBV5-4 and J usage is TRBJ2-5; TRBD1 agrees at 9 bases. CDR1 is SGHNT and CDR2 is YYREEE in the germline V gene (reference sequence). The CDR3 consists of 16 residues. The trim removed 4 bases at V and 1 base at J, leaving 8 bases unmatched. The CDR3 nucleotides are TGTGCCAGCAGCCTTTACCACAGGGGGCCCCAAGAGACCCAGTACTTC. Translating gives CASSLYHRGPQETQYF.

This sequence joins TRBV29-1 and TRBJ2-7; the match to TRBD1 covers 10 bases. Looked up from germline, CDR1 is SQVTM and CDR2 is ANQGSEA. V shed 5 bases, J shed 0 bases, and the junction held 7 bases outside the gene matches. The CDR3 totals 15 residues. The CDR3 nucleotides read TGCAGCGTTAATGGGGGGACAGGGGACTCCTACGAGCAGTACTTC. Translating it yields CSVNGGTGDSYEQYF.

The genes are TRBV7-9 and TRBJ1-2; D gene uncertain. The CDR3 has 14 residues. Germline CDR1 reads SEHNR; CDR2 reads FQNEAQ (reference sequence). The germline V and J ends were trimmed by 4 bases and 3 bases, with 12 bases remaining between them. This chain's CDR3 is CASSYYDTDYGYTF. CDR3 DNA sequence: TGTGCCAGCAGCTATTATGACACGGACTATGGCTACACCTTC.